The clone carrying this T cell receptor beta chain showed up many times. Its matching antigen is unknown. This sample stems from a study of T cells in Graves' hyperthyroidism and ophthalmopathy. What was amplified from RNA transcripts were TCR beta CDR3 regions. Initially, a first-round RT-PCR of the TCR CDR3 employed the HTBI primer set. TCRdb reprocessed the multiplex PCR reads via MiXCR and lists one record per CDR3 protein. This table holds hundreds of thousands of distinct CDR3 sequences, 16% found once. Findings and limits, study-wide: The model predicted ophthalmopathy a median roughly six months before onset. A 13 V-J model separated ophthalmopathy from stable hyperthyroidism. Blood also contained most expanded thyroid clonotypes above 0.001.

The sequencing input was blood. The sequence derives from a woman in her thirties or forties with Graves' ophthalmopathy.

For the CDR3, the DNA is TGCGCCAGCAGCTTTGGGGTAGCAGGGAACTATGGCTACACCTTC. Amino acid sequence: CASSFGVAGNYGYTF. The gene calls are TRBV5-1 and TRBJ1-2, with TRBD1 as a possible D gene (5 bases). This CDR3 region has 15 residues. V was shortened by 2 bases and J by 2 bases, with 13 bases between the two germline ends. Germline CDR1 SGHRS, CDR2 YFSETQ.